Shown below are 10 T cell receptor beta chains from a single sample sequenced in a study of identifying expanded T cells in peripheral blood. Measured with immunoSEQ multiplex PCR; TCRdb has only the in-frame clones, and not every one. The data show just under 65,000 clones, around 87% seen once. The sample consisted of blood. These receptors came from a person aged 18 to 75 in good health.

The chain employs TRBV9 and TRBJ2-3, with TRBD1 matching 10 bases. The J segment lost 3 bases and the V segment lost 0 bases, leaving 4 bases of the junction unmatched. The CDR3 contains 16 residues. CDR1 is SGDLS, CDR2 YYNGEE, per germline. The CDR3 loop reads CASSVDGQGGTDTQYF. The CDR3 DNA reads as TGTGCCAGCAGCGTAGATGGACAGGGGGGAACAGATACGCAGTATTTT.

The chain is built from TRBV6-5 and TRBJ2-7, with D possibly TRBD2 on 5 matching bases. Trimming stripped 8 bases from V and 7 bases from J, with 21 bases between. Germline loops: CDR1 MNHEY, CDR2 SVGAGI. This CDR3 comprises 14 residues. The CDR3 spells CASGPRRSNWEQYF. The CDR3 region has the DNA TGTGCCAGCGGACCAAGGAGGTCCAACTGGGAGCAGTACTTC.

The gene calls are TRBV5-1 and TRBJ2-7; 11 bases match TRBD1. There are 16 residues in the CDR3. Trimming cost V 0 bases and J 1 base; bases outside gene matches: 3. The germline CDR1 and CDR2 sequences are SGHRS and YFSETQ. The CDR3 nucleotides are TGCGCCAGCAGCTTGGCCGGGACAGGGGGGTCCTACGAGCAGTACTTC. This gives the protein CASSLAGTGGSYEQYF.

The chain combines TRBV11-2 with TRBJ2-1, with 8 nucleotides matching TRBD1. This CDR3 has 15 residues. From germline, CDR1 is SGHAT and CDR2 FQNNGV. J lost 3 bases, V lost 0 bases, and 1 base had no gene match. DNA of the CDR3: TGTGCCAGCAGCTTAGACGGGACAGGCTACAATGAGCAGTTCTTC. Protein sequence: CASSLDGTGYNEQFF.

This rearrangement joins TRBV5-1 to TRBJ2-2; D is ambiguous. V was cut by 0 bases and J by 9 bases, with 12 bases left in between. Germline loops: CDR1 SGHRS, CDR2 YFSETQ. The CDR3 runs to 14 residues. In DNA form, the CDR3 reads TGCGCCAGCAGCTTGGCCCCCGGTATCAGGGAGCTGTTTTTT. Its translation: CASSLAPGIRELFF. The full variable domain, in which reference TRBV5-1 and TRBJ2-2 provide the parts outside the CDR3, is KAGVTQTPRYLIKTRGQQVTLSCSPISGHRSVSWYQQTPGQGLQFLFEYFSETQRNKGNFPGRFSGRQFSNSRSEMNVSTLELGDSALYLCASSLAPGIRELFFGEGSRLTVL.

The chain carries TRBV28 and TRBJ1-5; weak D call: TRBD1 (6 bases). V gave up 0 bases and J gave up 1 base, with 16 bases separating them. Per the germline V gene, CDR1 is MDHEN and CDR2 is SYDVKM. This CDR3 has 18 residues. The CDR3 bases are TGTGCCAGCAGTTTATGGGGTAGGGGGGCGCGGAGCAATCAGCCCCAGCATTTT. Protein product: CASSLWGRGARSNQPQHF.

The chain employs TRBV28 and TRBJ1-2, with 7 nucleotides matching TRBD1. Germline-derived CDR1 and CDR2 are MDHEN and SYDVKM. V lost 7 bases to trimming and J lost 8 bases; unmatched junction nucleotides: 16. This CDR3 comprises 15 residues. CDR3 protein: CASTSNGQDSPGYTF. The CDR3, as DNA: TGTGCCAGCACCAGCAACGGACAGGATTCGCCCGGCTACACCTTC.

This sequence joins TRBV19 and TRBJ1-5, with D perhaps TRBD1 (6 bases). V was clipped by 2 bases and J by 1 base, with 12 bases between them. This CDR3 has 16 residues. Germline V lookup: CDR1 LNHDA, CDR2 SQIVND (reference sequence). The CDR3 loop reads CASSIMGARSNQPQHF. CDR3 sequence (DNA): TGTGCCAGTAGTATAATGGGGGCGCGGAGCAATCAGCCCCAGCATTTT.

This clone was recorded once. The chain has TRBV2 and TRBJ1-4; D is ambiguous. V was cut by 1 base and J by 7 bases, with 10 bases left in between. Germline CDR1 is SNHLY and CDR2 is FYNNEI. This CDR3 region has 14 residues. In DNA, the CDR3 is TGTGCCAGCAGTGAAGGAGGGTACCGTGAAAAACTGTTTTTT. As protein: CASSEGGYREKLFF.

This clone occurred once. The chain employs TRBV5-1 and TRBJ2-3, with 12 bases lining up with TRBD2. The V segment lost 5 bases and the J segment 4 bases; nucleotides outside the gene matches: 5. Germline loops: CDR1 SGHRS, CDR2 YFSETQ. CDR3 length equals 15 residues. The CDR3 is CASRPSGGAADTQYF. CDR3 nucleotide sequence: TGCGCCAGCAGACCTAGCGGGGGGGCGGCAGATACGCAGTATTTT.